Described below is a single T cell receptor (beta chain) sequence and its context. No antigen is known for it. This specimen comes from a study of T cells in Graves' hyperthyroidism and ophthalmopathy. V was shortened by 7 bases and J by 7 bases, with 13 bases between the two germline ends. This CDR3 is 13 amino acids long. Study conclusions and caveats: Median prediction lead before ophthalmopathy onset was 5 to 7.5 months with the model.

TCR beta CDR3 regions were amplified from RNA transcripts. HTBI primers were the set used in a first-round RT-PCR of the TCR CDR3. One entry per CDR3 protein, called by TCRdb with MiXCR from the multiplex PCR reads. The data hold about 840,000 distinct CDR3 sequences, with about two fifths observed a single time. The TCR comes from a man aged 18-30 years with Graves' hyperthyroidism. This chain connects TRBV12-3 or TRBV12-4 to TRBJ1-4; D is undetermined. The material sequenced was blood. CDR3 in amino acids: CASNLAGTEKLFF. The CDR3 coding sequence is TGTGCCAGCAATCTGGCGGGAACTGAAAAACTGTTTTTT.